The 7 T cell receptor beta chains listed next were all sequenced from one sample in a study of blood T cell repertoires in COVID-19. This table comes from immunoSEQ multiplex PCR, and its TCRdb copy is limited to in-frame clones, with some not included. The sample comprises 160,000 or so clones, about 90% of which are singletons, and roughly 1.2% rests with the top ten. The sample was PBMCs or T cells enriched from blood (not recorded which). The source of these receptors is a human donor with acute COVID-19. The donor label of this sample is uncertain.

The J gene is TRBJ2-7, the V gene TRBV29-1; possible D gene TRBD1, 6 bases. CDR1 and CDR2 from the germline V gene are SQVTM and ANQGSEA. The ends were cut back, 4 bases at V and 7 bases at J, with 20 bases in the middle. The CDR3 has 14 residues. The CDR3 DNA reads TGCAGCGTTGCACAGGGTACGGGCGTCGGGGAGCAGTACTTC. It codes for CSVAQGTGVGEQYF.

The chain combines TRBV5-5 with TRBJ1-1; TRBD1 is a possible D gene (5 bases). The germline V gene has CDR1 SGHKS and CDR2 YYEKEE (reference sequence). This CDR3 is 16 amino acids long. V dropped 2 bases and J dropped 6 bases, with 20 bases sitting between them. CDR3 in amino acids: CASSFEAGRLNSEAFF. DNA of the CDR3: TGTGCCAGCAGCTTCGAGGCAGGGAGGTTAAACTCTGAAGCTTTCTTT.

V gene TRBV29-1 combines with J gene TRBJ1-5; weak D call: TRBD1 (5 bases). Trimming took off 4 bases at V and 0 bases at J, with 10 bases between the two ends. Germline V gives CDR1 SQVTM, CDR2 ANQGSEA. The CDR3 consists of 14 residues. This CDR3 is CSVAQGSSNQPQHF. The CDR3 DNA sequence: TGCAGCGTTGCCCAGGGTTCTAGCAATCAGCCCCAGCATTTT.

For the CDR3, the DNA is TGTGCCAGCAGCTCGACAGGGGACGCCGGTTCACCCCTCCACTTT. Protein product: CASSSTGDAGSPLHF. The chain carries TRBV9 and TRBJ1-6, with 8 bases identical to TRBD1. The germline gives CDR1 SGDLS, CDR2 YYNGEE. V lost 4 bases and J lost 9; bases outside the gene matches: 9. CDR3 length equals 15 residues.

J is TRBJ1-5 and V is TRBV2; 10 bases match TRBD1. Germline trimming cut 4 bases from V and 6 bases from J; bases unmatched to any gene: 18. This CDR3 is built from 19 residues. CDR1 SNHLY and CDR2 FYNNEI come from the germline V gene. CDR3 coding DNA: TGTGCCAGCAGTGTGTGGAAGGGACAGGGGATGGGCGGGGGTCAGCCCCAGCATTTT. This codes for CASSVWKGQGMGGGQPQHF.

The V gene is TRBV6-2 or TRBV6-3, the J gene TRBJ2-1; 7 bases line up with TRBD2. In germline, CDR1 is MNHEY, CDR2 SVGEGT. This CDR3 is 14 amino acids long. Trimming removed 4 bases from V and 15 bases from J; junction bases left unmatched: 15. Written as DNA, the CDR3 is TGTGCCAGCAGTTCCCGCCGGGACTACCGAAAAGGGTTCTTC. Translated, it gives CASSSRRDYRKGFF.

This chain joins TRBV7-9 and TRBJ1-2; no firm D call. Trimming left V 6 bases short and J 1 base short, with 15 bases between. There are 15 residues in the CDR3. CDR1 is SEHNR, CDR2 FQNEAQ, per germline (reference sequence). Here the CDR3 DNA reads TGTGCCAGCAGGCCCTTCGGGTTTCTTAACTATGGCTACACCTTC. Translating it yields CASRPFGFLNYGYTF.